Following are 11 T cell receptor beta chains from one sample sequenced in a study of identifying expanded T cells in peripheral blood. This table comes from immunoSEQ multiplex PCR, and its TCRdb copy is limited to in-frame clones, with some not included. This sample has about 85,000 clones, with 85% to 90% found just once. Material: blood. The receptors were sampled from a person between 18 and 75 years old in good health.

Comments on this clone: At one of its ends the junction is not consistent with the germline gene, which may arise from a read error. The J gene is TRBJ1-1, the V gene TRBV27, with 10 bases aligning to TRBD1. This CDR3 region has 14 residues. Germline V gene data show CDR1 as MNHEY and CDR2 as SMNVEV (reference sequence). CDR3 protein: CASSLNDRGHKVIF. CDR3 sequence (DNA): TGTGCCAGCAGTTTAAATGACAGGGGGCATAAGGTGATCTTT.

The J gene is TRBJ2-3, the V gene TRBV13; D ambiguous. CDR1 PRHDT and CDR2 FYEKMQ come from the germline V gene (reference sequence). The V end was cut by 0 bases, the J end by 0 bases, with 10 bases between. The CDR3 spans 16 residues. The CDR3 protein is CASSLGVGISTDTQYF. CDR3 bases: TGTGCCAGCAGCTTAGGGGTTGGCATAAGCACAGATACGCAGTATTTT.

The rearrangement uses TRBV10-3 and TRBJ2-3; D is unresolved. This CDR3 comprises 12 residues. Looked up from germline, CDR1 is ENHRY and CDR2 is SYGVKD. The V and J ends lost 1 base and 10 bases respectively, with 9 bases between them. CDR3 in amino acids: CAISELAIAQYF. The CDR3 region has the DNA TGTGCCATCAGTGAGTTAGCAATTGCGCAGTATTTT.

CDR3 nucleotide sequence: TGCAGCGTTGAAGGGGTTGCCAAAAACATTCAGTACTTC. Translation gives CSVEGVAKNIQYF. J is TRBJ2-4 and V is TRBV29-1; the D is unclear. The CDR3 is 13 amino acids. The germline CDR1 and CDR2 sequences are SQVTM and ANQGSEA. The V end was cut by 1 base, the J end by 1 base, with 5 bases between.

J is TRBJ2-7 and V is TRBV2; no clear D gene. V was cut by 2 bases and J by 4 bases, with 6 bases left in between. The CDR3 is 12 residues long. Germline CDR1 and CDR2: SNHLY and FYNNEI. The CDR3 nucleotides read TGTGCCAGCAGTGAATATGGGTACGAGCAGTACTTC. Translating gives CASSEYGYEQYF.

The chain combines TRBV7-9 with TRBJ1-6; 7 bases line up with TRBD1. The CDR3 loop spans 15 amino acids. The V segment lost 3 bases and the J segment 9 bases; nucleotides outside the gene matches: 8. In germline, CDR1 is SEHNR, CDR2 FQNEAQ (reference sequence). CDR3 loop: CASSFWAGGGSPLHF. CDR3 nucleotide sequence: TGTGCCAGCAGCTTCTGGGCAGGGGGGGGTTCACCCCTCCACTTT.

The V call is TRBV28, the J call TRBJ1-4; D is unclear. Germline V gene lookup returns CDR1 MDHEN and CDR2 SYDVKM. The CDR3 runs 13 residues. Trimming shortened V by 6 bases and J by 8 bases, and 13 bases separated the two germline ends. The DNA of the CDR3 is TGTGCCAGCAGACTCGGACTCGAGGAAAAACTGTTTTTT. The encoded protein is CASRLGLEEKLFF.

The chain links TRBV7-2 to TRBJ2-7, with 10 bases that match TRBD1. CDR1 is SGHTA, CDR2 FQGNSA, per germline. The ends lost 2 bases at V and 0 bases at J; junction bases unmatched: 7. This CDR3 has 17 residues. In nucleotides, the CDR3 is TGTGCCAGCAGCTTAAAGATCGGACAGGGGGGCTCCTACGAGCAGTACTTC. Protein product: CASSLKIGQGGSYEQYF.

This sequence joins TRBV6-5 and TRBJ2-5, with 10 positions matching TRBD1. CDR1 and CDR2 (germline): MNHEY, SVGAGI. Trimming removed 5 bases from V and 5 bases from J; junction bases left unmatched: 8. The CDR3 consists of 15 residues. CDR3 loop: CASSGRTGGWETQYF. DNA for the CDR3: TGTGCCAGCAGTGGCAGGACAGGGGGGTGGGAGACCCAGTACTTC.

The rearrangement links TRBV5-1 to TRBJ2-3; a possible D gene is TRBD1 (6 bases). Germline V gene lookup returns CDR1 SGHRS and CDR2 YFSETQ. V was clipped by 4 bases and J by 4 bases, with 13 bases between them. The CDR3 runs to 14 residues. CDR3: CASSLMTGSDTQYF. The DNA of the CDR3 is TGCGCCAGCAGCCTGATGACAGGTTCAGATACGCAGTATTTT.

The chain recombines TRBV5-6 with TRBJ1-2; D not certain. V lost 0 bases, J lost 2 bases, and 14 bases lay in between. This CDR3 has 16 residues. The germline gives CDR1 SGHDT, CDR2 YYEEEE. The CDR3 protein is CASSLGPPRKNYGYTF. As DNA, the CDR3 is TGTGCCAGCAGCTTGGGGCCACCGAGAAAAAACTATGGCTACACCTTC.